The 23 T cell receptor beta chains below come from one sample, sequenced in a study of CD8+ T cells in alopecia areata. RNA extraction was followed by reverse transcription into cDNA, which acted as the sequencing template. Generated by immunoSEQ multiplex PCR, the TCRdb table keeps only in-frame clones and is missing some. The data show 150,000 to 200,000 clones, about 60% seen once. Sample: CD4+ T cells sorted from blood, taken at week 0. Receptors were obtained from a human donor with alopecia areata.

To note about this clone: The same CDR3 can be traced to other DNA sequences in this sample. The chain carries TRBV15 and TRBJ1-5; D call uncertain. CDR1 is LNHNV, CDR2 YYDKDF, per germline (reference sequence). Between the trimmed V and J ends, which lost 2 bases and 5 bases, there was a span of 4 bases. CDR3 size: 12 residues. The DNA of the CDR3 is TGTGCCACCAGCAGAAGAGATCAGCCCCAGCATTTT. Translating it yields CATSRRDQPQHF.

As to this clone: Since a much larger clone is just one base distant, this may be a read error. Other DNA sequences from this sample encode an identical CDR3 as well. This chain joins TRBV5-6 and TRBJ2-3; D call uncertain. Trimming shortened V by 0 bases and J by 4 bases, and 3 bases separated the two germline ends. The CDR3 is 12 residues long. Germline lookup yields CDR1 SGHDT and CDR2 YYEEEE. CDR3: CASSLGADTQYF. The CDR3 coding sequence is TGTGCCAGCAGCTTGGGGGCAGATACGCAGTATTTT.

This chain uses TRBV6-5 with TRBJ1-2; D is ambiguous. Germline values: CDR1 MNHEY, CDR2 SVGAGI. The CDR3 contains 13 residues. V was shortened by 5 bases and J by 4 bases, with 11 bases between the two germline ends. CDR3: CASSPSSVYGYTF. The CDR3 bases are TGTGCCAGCAGTCCCTCCAGCGTCTATGGCTACACCTTC.

V and J are TRBV27 and TRBJ1-6; weak D call: TRBD1 (5 bases). Looked up from germline, CDR1 is MNHEY and CDR2 is SMNVEV (reference sequence). Trimming cost V 5 bases and J 15 bases, with 20 bases left between them. The CDR3 length is 14 residues. The CDR3 DNA reads TGTGCCAGCAGTAAATTCGGGCGAGGGGATCTCCTCCACTTT. Its protein product is CASSKFGRGDLLHF.

The rearrangement joins TRBV4-2 to TRBJ2-1; D call uncertain. Trimming stripped 2 bases from V and 8 bases from J, with 22 bases between. CDR1 and CDR2 (germline): LGHNA, YNFKEQ. There are 17 residues in the CDR3. CDR3 protein: CASSQPTIGSSPHEQFF. As DNA, the CDR3 is TGTGCCAGCAGCCAACCAACTATCGGGTCGTCCCCGCATGAGCAGTTCTTC.

The V and J genes are TRBV5-1 and TRBJ1-5, with D possibly being TRBD1 (5 bases). The CDR3 totals 15 residues. Trimming removed 6 bases at V and 0 bases at J, with 13 bases between. From germline, CDR1 is SGHRS and CDR2 YFSETQ. CDR3 sequence reads: CASIGGDGSNQPQHF. CDR3 in DNA: TGCGCCAGCATTGGGGGGGATGGTAGCAATCAGCCCCAGCATTTT.

The chain is built from TRBV6-5 and TRBJ1-2; D is unresolved. Trimming took off 7 bases at V and 8 bases at J, with 20 bases between the two ends. Germline CDR1 is MNHEY and CDR2 is SVGAGI. CDR3 length: 14 amino acids. The CDR3, as DNA: TGTGCCAGCAAAAGGGCCACAACTCCTAGGGGCTACACCTTC. It specifies CASKRATTPRGYTF.

The V gene is TRBV10-3, the J gene TRBJ2-5; TRBD1 matches 9 bases. V lost 8 bases to trimming and J lost 2 bases; unmatched junction nucleotides: 9. This CDR3 is 15 amino acids long. Germline assignment: CDR1 ENHRY and CDR2 SYGVKD. CDR3 coding DNA: TGTGCCATCCAACAGGGGGCTGGGTCTCAAGAGACCCAGTACTTC. Its protein product is CAIQQGAGSQETQYF.

The CDR3 DNA reads TGCAGCGTTGGGGAACGAGCAGGGGGCTTTACTGAAGCTTTCTTT. Its protein is CSVGERAGGFTEAFF. The chain has TRBV29-1 and TRBJ1-1; TRBD1 aligns across 8 bases. The CDR3 length is 15 residues. J lost 5 bases, V lost 4 bases, and 12 bases had no gene match. The V gene's germline CDR1 is SQVTM and CDR2 ANQGSEA.

Written as DNA, the CDR3 is TGTGCCAGCTCACCACCGGAACGCCGGGACTATGGCTACACCTTC. Amino acid sequence: CASSPPERRDYGYTF. V and J are TRBV18 and TRBJ1-2; D gene uncertain. This CDR3 comprises 15 residues. Deletions cut 0 bases from V and 3 bases from J, with 11 bases between. In germline, CDR1 is KGHSH, CDR2 LQKENI.

This chain links TRBV2 with TRBJ1-5; 9 bases fit TRBD1. CDR3 size: 14 residues. J was trimmed by 6 bases and V by 2 bases; bases with no gene match: 2. CDR1 is SNHLY, CDR2 FYNNEI, per germline. The CDR3 region is CASSETGGPQPQHF. DNA of the CDR3: TGTGCCAGCAGTGAAACAGGGGGCCCTCAGCCCCAGCATTTT.

The V gene is TRBV4-1, the J gene TRBJ1-2; D not certain. The V gene lost 0 bases and the J gene lost 2 bases, with 19 bases spanning the gap. Germline CDR1 and CDR2: MGHRA and YSYEKL. The CDR3 is 18 residues long. CDR3 in amino acids: CASSQDRAWELLNYGYTF. CDR3 DNA: TGCGCCAGCAGCCAAGATCGGGCTTGGGAGCTCCTAAACTATGGCTACACCTTC.

This clone was seen only a few times. The chain employs TRBV11-2 and TRBJ2-1; no clear D gene. The CDR3 totals 13 residues. Between the trimmed V and J ends, which lost 6 bases and 5 bases, there was a span of 11 bases. CDR1 is SGHAT, CDR2 FQNNGV, per germline. Here the CDR3 reads CASSPGRDNEQFF. The CDR3 DNA sequence: TGTGCCAGCAGTCCCGGCCGGGACAATGAGCAGTTCTTC.

The chain carries TRBV14 and TRBJ1-1; D gene ambiguous. The CDR3 extends over 15 amino acids. V gave up 2 bases and J gave up 0 bases, with 10 bases separating them. Per the germline V gene, CDR1 is SGHDN and CDR2 is FVKESK. CDR3 DNA: TGTGCCAGCAGCCAACAATTGGGGATGAACACTGAAGCTTTCTTT. Translation: CASSQQLGMNTEAFF.

The chain combines TRBV5-1 with TRBJ2-2, with 9 bases matching TRBD1. The CDR3 spans 15 residues. V shed 4 bases and J 5 bases; nucleotides not matched to a gene: 6. CDR1 and CDR2 (germline): SGHRS, YFSETQ. The CDR3 sequence is CASSGEGTGTGELFF. The DNA of the CDR3 is TGCGCCAGCAGCGGCGAGGGGACAGGGACCGGGGAGCTGTTTTTT.

Concerning this clone itself: Different DNA sequences within this sample yield the same CDR3. The gene calls are TRBV29-1 and TRBJ2-5; 7 bases align to TRBD1. Germline V lookup: CDR1 SQVTM, CDR2 ANQGSEA. Unmatched junction bases numbered 3, after V lost 4 bases and J lost 1 base. The CDR3 is 13 amino acids. Here the CDR3 reads CSVAHRGQETQYF. The CDR3 region has the DNA TGCAGCGTTGCCCACAGGGGCCAAGAGACCCAGTACTTC.

This chain's CDR3 is CASTGGFDTEAFF. The CDR3 coding sequence is TGTGCCAGCACAGGGGGGTTTGACACTGAAGCTTTCTTT. The chain joins TRBV9 to TRBJ1-1, with 7 nucleotides matching TRBD1. The CDR3 runs 13 residues. The V gene's germline CDR1 is SGDLS and CDR2 YYNGEE. J lost 3 bases, V lost 6 bases, and 5 bases had no gene match.

The chain is built from TRBV27 and TRBJ2-5; TRBD2 matches 8 bases. V lost 3 bases, J lost 2 bases, and 5 bases stayed unmatched. The CDR3 loop spans 15 amino acids. In germline, CDR1 is MNHEY, CDR2 SMNVEV (reference sequence). In DNA form, the CDR3 reads TGTGCCAGCAGTTTCATAGCGGGGCTGCAAGAGACCCAGTACTTC. Protein: CASSFIAGLQETQYF.

The chain links TRBV29-1 to TRBJ1-1; D is perhaps TRBD1 (5 bases). Germline CDR1 reads SQVTM; CDR2 reads ANQGSEA. Trimming removed 3 bases at V and 0 bases at J, with 8 bases between. The CDR3 extends over 13 amino acids. The CDR3 region has the DNA TGCAGCGTTGAGTGGGACGTGAACACTGAAGCTTTCTTT. Protein product: CSVEWDVNTEAFF.

The rearrangement uses TRBV29-1 and TRBJ2-3; D not certain. This CDR3 has 13 amino acids. V was trimmed by 3 bases and J by 2 bases, leaving 9 bases between them. Per the germline V gene, CDR1 is SQVTM and CDR2 is ANQGSEA. The CDR3 sequence: CSVDTANTDTQYF. In DNA, the CDR3 is TGCAGCGTTGACACAGCGAACACAGATACGCAGTATTTT.

This clone has just one count. The rearrangement uses TRBV5-1 and TRBJ2-5; D is unclear. The CDR3 has 14 residues. The germline V gene has CDR1 SGHRS and CDR2 YFSETQ. V was pared by 0 bases and J by 5 bases, with 11 bases between. The CDR3 sequence is CASSLGTQRETQYF. The CDR3 DNA reads TGCGCCAGCAGCTTGGGGACCCAGAGGGAGACCCAGTACTTC.

This clone occurred a few times. V is TRBV18 and J is TRBJ1-1; D remains ambiguous. The V end was cut by 3 bases, the J end by 1 base, with 6 bases between. CDR1 KGHSH and CDR2 LQKENI come from the germline V gene. The CDR3 is made up of 13 amino acids. The CDR3 loop is CASSPAGNTEAFF. The CDR3 nucleotides are TGTGCCAGCTCACCTGCGGGGAACACTGAAGCTTTCTTT.

The genes are TRBV4-1 and TRBJ1-1; tentative D call: TRBD1 (5 bases). Looked up from germline, CDR1 is MGHRA and CDR2 is YSYEKL. CDR3 length: 16 amino acids. V shed 4 bases and J shed 4 bases, with 19 bases lying between them. As DNA, the CDR3 is TGCGCCAGCAGCCTAACGCAGGGCCGTCGGCGCACTGAAGCTTTCTTT. It encodes CASSLTQGRRRTEAFF.